Listed below are T cell receptor beta chains from one sample, sequenced in a study of blood T cell repertoires in COVID-19. Method: immunoSEQ multiplex PCR; TCRdb's copy keeps in-frame clones and lacks some. The sample yields around 310,000 clones, about 89% seen once. Sequenced: peripheral blood. The receptors derive from a woman aged 55-70 years with acute or convalescent COVID-19. CDR3s include the opening cysteine and the closing phenylalanine or tryptophan. D genes are given only for firm matches. Size is omitted from some rows. Given values are once, few, many or a class for expanded clones.

cdr3_aa cdr3_nt v_call d_call j_call clone_size
CASSLKTSPSSYNEQFF TGTGCCAGCAGCTTAAAGACTAGCCCAAGCTCCTACAATGAGCAGTTCTTC TRBV7-3 TRBD2 TRBJ2-1 NA
CASSQGGTNSNIQYF TGTGCCAGCAGCCAAGGGGGGACAAACTCAAACATTCAGTACTTC TRBV3-1/TRBV3-2 NA TRBJ2-4 NA
CASSHPGTGIPEQYF TGCGCCAGCAGCCATCCGGGGACAGGGATTCCCGAGCAGTACTTC TRBV4-1 TRBD1 TRBJ2-7 NA
CASSQEVASGKTAYEQYF TGTGCCAGCAGCCAAGAAGTCGCTAGCGGGAAGACAGCCTACGAGCAGTACTTC TRBV4-2 TRBD2 TRBJ2-7 few
CASTRGGYEQYF TGTGCCAGCACCCGGGGGGGGTACGAGCAGTACTTC TRBV11-2 TRBD2 TRBJ2-7 NA
CASSPGVFYGYTF TGTGCCAGCAGCCCCGGTGTGTTTTATGGCTACACCTTC TRBV7-9 NA TRBJ1-2 NA
CASSWGQEKETQYF TGTGCCAGCTCATGGGGCCAGGAGAAAGAGACCCAGTACTTC TRBV18 NA TRBJ2-5 NA
CASSPSAGQPQHF TGTGCCAGCAGCCCGAGCGCGGGCCAGCCCCAGCATTTT TRBV6-5 NA TRBJ1-5 once
CASSPGAKNTEAFF TGTGCCAGCTCACCAGGGGCTAAGAACACTGAAGCTTTCTTT TRBV18 NA TRBJ1-1 NA
CASSSGTGALGNSPLHF TGCGCCAGCAGCTCCGGGACAGGGGCCCTCGGCAATTCACCCCTCCACTTT TRBV5-1 TRBD1 TRBJ1-6 NA
CATSRGDSAPREQYF TGTGCCACCAGCAGAGGGGACAGTGCCCCTAGGGAGCAGTACTTC TRBV15 TRBD1 TRBJ2-7 NA
CAIRTGDGNTIYF TGTGCCATCAGAACAGGGGACGGAAACACCATATATTTT TRBV10-3 TRBD1 TRBJ1-3 NA
CASSILANTGELFF TGTGCCAGCAGTATACTCGCGAACACCGGGGAGCTGTTTTTT TRBV6-2/TRBV6-3 NA TRBJ2-2 NA
CASSFQVGYTF TGTGCCAGCAGTTTCCAGGTTGGCTACACCTTC TRBV28 NA TRBJ1-2 once
CSVATTGDSNQPQHF TGCAGCGTTGCCACGACAGGGGATAGCAATCAGCCCCAGCATTTT TRBV29-1 TRBD1 TRBJ1-5 once
CASSLPGQGLGYGYTF TGTGCCAGCAGCCTCCCGGGACAGGGTCTCGGCTATGGCTACACCTTC TRBV7-2 TRBD1 TRBJ1-2 NA
CASSYSLVSGTEAFF TGTGCCAGCAGTTACTCGCTGGTTTCGGGCACTGAAGCTTTCTTT TRBV6-2/TRBV6-3 NA TRBJ1-1 NA
CASSVASGRGTDTQYF TGTGCCAGCAGCGTAGCAAGCGGGAGAGGCACAGATACGCAGTATTTT TRBV9 TRBD2 TRBJ2-3 NA
CATSDLGGEHGYTF TGTGCCACCAGTGATCTGGGGGGAGAGCATGGCTACACCTTC TRBV24-1 NA TRBJ1-2 NA
CASSHKDYGYEQYF TGCGCCAGCAGCCACAAAGACTACGGCTACGAGCAGTACTTC TRBV4-1 NA TRBJ2-7 NA
CASSLVADTEAFF TGTGCCAGCAGTTTGGTTGCGGACACTGAAGCTTTCTTT TRBV27 NA TRBJ1-1 NA
CASSRDNQETQYF TGTGCCAGCAGCAGGGATAACCAAGAGACCCAGTACTTC TRBV2 NA TRBJ2-5 NA